A selection of T cell receptor beta chains follows, all from one sample in a study of CD8 T cells in ankylosing spondylitis. TCRdb called the 5' RACE reads again in MiXCR, with one record for every CDR3 protein. The sample holds about 130,000 distinct CDR3 sequences, approximately 9.9% seen once. Sequenced sample: blood, either unsorted or a sorted T cell fraction (not recorded which). These receptors were obtained from a male donor with ankylosing spondylitis or in good health (not recorded which). Both conserved end residues are trimmed from each CDR3. Fields, in order: J gene, CDR3 length, clone size, V gene, CDR3 protein. The size entry is marked missing in some rows and otherwise reads once, few, many or a size class.

>TRBJ2-7|12|few|TRBV4-2
ASSPTEGGYEQY
>TRBJ2-6|12|few|TRBV12-3/TRBV12-4
GVAGGPNSDVLT
>TRBJ2-1|13|many|TRBV12-3/TRBV12-4
ASSSLAGAAYEQF
>TRBJ1-4|11|many|TRBV20-1
SAKDKFNEKLF
>TRBJ2-2|15|many|TRBV21-1
ASSSGGQVANTGELF
>TRBJ2-5|12|.|TRBV5-8
ASSLESGAETQY
>TRBJ2-1|11|.|TRBV7-8
ASSLAIIYEQF
>TRBJ2-5|13|many|TRBV20-1
SARRLRLGGETQY
>TRBJ2-1|13|many|TRBV29-1
SVDRRDRAYNEQF
>TRBJ2-1|14|many|TRBV20-1
SALIFLAGSYNEQF
>TRBJ1-5|14|many|TRBV5-1
ASSLVGPDSNQPQH
>TRBJ2-7|14|.|TRBV7-8
ASSKPSGSGSCEQY
>TRBJ2-1|10|.|TRBV20-1
RARGQDNEQF
>TRBJ2-1|15|.|TRBV7-3
ASSLNGRASLYNEQF
>TRBJ2-5|13|many|TRBV5-1
ASSFARTGPETQY
>TRBJ2-6|14|.|TRBV5-1
ASSLVSVAGANGLT
>TRBJ1-1|10|many|TRBV5-1
ASSSPGQGAF
>TRBJ1-6|12|.|TRBV4-2
ASSVGQTFSPLH
>TRBJ1-1|12|.|TRBV12-3/TRBV12-4
ASSSGTGFTEAF
>TRBJ2-2|13|many|TRBV20-1
SASKGRGNTGELF
>TRBJ1-5|13|many|TRBV5-1
ASSLVPASNQPQH
>TRBJ2-7|11|many|TRBV5-1
ASSLASGYEQY
>TRBJ2-5|12|few|TRBV20-1
SAKVDRGRETQY
>TRBJ2-7|12|many|TRBV7-8
ASSSWGTADEQY
>TRBJ1-1|12|few|TRBV7-2
ASSVTGDRYEAF
>TRBJ2-7|14|.|TRBV20-1
SARDKASDILYEQY
>TRBJ1-5|12|.|TRBV6-1
ASSPPGLNQPQH
>TRBJ1-6|19|few|TRBV4-1
ASSQDRPGTGATNPNSPLH
>TRBJ1-5|13|.|TRBV18
ASCDRDTANQPQH
>TRBJ2-7|15|many|TRBV20-1
SARDTRKSGRAYEQY
>TRBJ2-1|9|many|TRBV7-2
ASSRGTGFL
>TRBJ2-7|13|many|TRBV7-6
ASSLGEGDPYEQY
>TRBJ2-1|12|many|TRBV20-1
SAKGTSGIYEQF
>TRBJ2-1|19|.|TRBV18
ASSQPRGTGGFSSSYNEQF
>TRBJ2-2|11|.|TRBV4-2
ASSPPRTGELF
>TRBJ2-7|13|many|TRBV20-1
SARRPGLAGGEQY
>TRBJ2-2|14|many|TRBV9
ASSSDRGSSTGELF
>TRBJ2-7|13|many|TRBV5-1
ASRPGLADSYEQY